Shown below are 18 T cell receptor beta chains from a single sample sequenced in a study of response to subunit inactivated influenza vaccine. MiXCR, applied by TCRdb to the RT-PCR reads, yields one record per CDR3 protein. Here the sample spans around 470,000 distinct CDR3 sequences, approximately 7.7% being singletons. The input for sequencing was PBMCs from blood, taken around 25 months after vaccination. These receptors all stem from a man in his fifties or sixties who received an inactivated influenza vaccine.

The J gene is TRBJ2-3, the V gene TRBV20-1; D gene uncertain. V was shortened by 3 bases and J by 0 bases, with 10 bases between the two germline ends. This CDR3 region has 14 residues. Germline assignment: CDR1 DFQATT and CDR2 SNEGSKA (reference sequence). CDR3 in amino acids: CSASRGASTDTQYF. CDR3 coding DNA: TGCAGTGCTAGTCGCGGAGCTAGCACAGATACGCAGTATTTT.

The genes are TRBV2 and TRBJ2-5; D not resolved. The CDR3 extends over 12 amino acids. Germline CDR1 is SNHLY and CDR2 is FYNNEI. The V gene lost 6 bases and the J gene lost 4 bases, with 9 bases spanning the gap. CDR3 sequence: CASSPTVETQYF. Written as DNA, the CDR3 is TGTGCCAGCAGCCCGACCGTAGAGACCCAGTACTTC.

This clonotype came up many times. The rearrangement uses TRBV5-1 and TRBJ2-1; possibly TRBD1 or TRBD2 for D (6 bases each). Germline assignment: CDR1 SGHRS and CDR2 YFSETQ. This CDR3 region has 14 residues. Trimming stripped 0 bases from V and 7 bases from J, with 11 bases between. CDR3 loop: CASSLEGEVNEQFF. The CDR3 region has the DNA TGCGCCAGCAGCTTGGAGGGGGAGGTGAATGAGCAGTTCTTC.

V is TRBV5-1 and J is TRBJ2-4, with 8 bases lining up with TRBD2. V dropped 1 base and J dropped 2; count of bases not matched to a gene: 8. CDR1 is SGHRS, CDR2 YFSETQ, per germline. This CDR3 is built from 17 residues. For the CDR3, the DNA is TGCGCCAGCAGCTTGAATGTGGCGGGGGGTTCCAAAAACATTCAGTACTTC. Translated: CASSLNVAGGSKNIQYF.

The gene calls are TRBV20-1 and TRBJ1-5; 7 bases line up with TRBD1. CDR1 and CDR2 (germline): DFQATT, SNEGSKA (reference sequence). This CDR3 contains 19 residues. J gave up 2 bases and V 6 bases, and 22 bases lay outside the gene matches. CDR3 in amino acids: CSARSPDREFWLGNQPQHF. CDR3 DNA sequence: TGCAGTGCCCGATCCCCCGACAGGGAGTTTTGGCTAGGCAATCAGCCCCAGCATTTT.

The chain combines TRBV11-2 with TRBJ2-3; 7 positions match TRBD2. This CDR3 comprises 16 residues. V lost 5 bases to trimming and J lost 0 bases; unmatched junction nucleotides: 8. Germline lookup yields CDR1 SGHAT and CDR2 FQNNGV. The CDR3 nucleotides read TGTGCCAGCAGCGGAGATGGGGGGGTTAGCACAGATACGCAGTATTTT. Amino acids: CASSGDGGVSTDTQYF.

The chain recombines TRBV27 with TRBJ2-7; 8 bases are shared with TRBD1. This CDR3 region has 14 residues. Germline CDR1 is MNHEY and CDR2 is SMNVEV (reference sequence). V shed 11 bases, J shed 8 bases, and the junction held 17 bases outside the gene matches. CDR3 sequence (DNA): TGTGCCCGGAGGGAGACAGGGGCCCTAATTAAGCAGTACTTC. Residues: CARRETGALIKQYF.

V and J are TRBV29-1 and TRBJ2-5, with 7 positions matching TRBD1. The CDR3 totals 11 residues. Germline CDR1 SQVTM, CDR2 ANQGSEA. V gave up 6 bases and J gave up 5 bases; unmatched junction bases: 3. CDR3 residues: CSVDRAETQYF. The CDR3 bases are TGCAGCGTCGACAGGGCCGAGACCCAGTACTTC.

The V and J genes are TRBV5-6 and TRBJ1-3; no clear D. Germline assignment: CDR1 SGHDT and CDR2 YYEEEE. There are 16 residues in the CDR3. Trimming cost V 0 bases and J 5 bases, with 15 bases left between them. This CDR3 reads CASSLVPGPTRNTIYF. In DNA, the CDR3 is TGTGCCAGCAGCTTGGTTCCGGGCCCCACCCGAAACACCATATATTTT.

This clonotype appeared many times. The V call is TRBV29-1, the J call TRBJ2-1, with 7 positions matching TRBD1. CDR3 size: 12 residues. CDR1 is SQVTM and CDR2 is ANQGSEA in the germline V gene. V dropped 4 bases and J dropped 12; count of bases not matched to a gene: 9. CDR3 in amino acids: CSVGVGTVGQFF. The CDR3 DNA follows: TGCAGCGTTGGCGTCGGGACAGTCGGGCAGTTCTTC.

The chain is built from TRBV6-5 and TRBJ2-5; either TRBD1 or TRBD2 may fit D (6 bases each). Trimming removed 1 base from V and 2 bases from J, with 8 bases in between. The CDR3 consists of 14 residues. Germline assignment: CDR1 MNHEY and CDR2 SVGAGI. The CDR3 spells CASSYWGAQETQYF. CDR3 DNA: TGTGCCAGCAGTTACTGGGGGGCGCAAGAGACCCAGTACTTC.

This clonotype has at least ten counts. This sequence joins TRBV24-1 and TRBJ2-3; the match to TRBD1 covers 7 bases. After removal of 4 bases from V and 2 bases from J, the junction contained 5 bases not matched to a gene. The CDR3 is 15 residues long. Germline CDR1 is KGHDR and CDR2 is SFDVKD. CDR3 residues: CATSDPGTVTDTQYF. In nucleotides, the CDR3 is TGTGCCACCAGTGACCCTGGGACAGTCACAGATACGCAGTATTTT.

This clonotype was counted between two and nine times. The V and J genes are TRBV12-3 or TRBV12-4 and TRBJ1-5, with TRBD1 matching over 8 bases. This CDR3 region has 13 residues. Losses at the gene ends were 7 bases for V and 7 bases for J; bases not matched to a gene: 6. The DNA for the CDR3 is TGTGCCAGCACCGACAGGGGAGACCAGCCCCAGCATTTT. Translation: CASTDRGDQPQHF.

This clonotype was counted a few times. The gene calls are TRBV29-1 and TRBJ1-5; D is unclear. The CDR3 contains 16 residues. From germline, CDR1 is SQVTM and CDR2 ANQGSEA. V lost 4 bases, J lost 0 bases, and 16 bases lay in between. The CDR3 coding sequence is TGCAGCGTTGGAGAGGCCCAAGCCGATAGCAATCAGCCCCAGCATTTT. This encodes CSVGEAQADSNQPQHF.

This clonotype was counted between two and nine times. V gene TRBV20-1 combines with J gene TRBJ2-3; the match to TRBD1 covers 9 bases. Germline assignment: CDR1 DFQATT and CDR2 SNEGSKA (reference sequence). The CDR3 loop spans 16 amino acids. Unmatched junction bases numbered 12, after V lost 5 bases and J lost 3 bases. CDR3 coding DNA: TGCAGTGCTGAAAAGGGACAGGGAGTATTGACAGATACGCAGTATTTT. This sequence encodes CSAEKGQGVLTDTQYF.

This clonotype was counted only a few times. V gene TRBV20-1 combines with J gene TRBJ2-1; D might be TRBD1 or TRBD2, each matching 5 bases. V gave up 6 bases and J gave up 5 bases, with 20 bases separating them. Germline loops: CDR1 DFQATT, CDR2 SNEGSKA (reference sequence). This CDR3 is built from 15 residues. CDR3 in amino acids: CSASPWGSFDNEQFF. The CDR3 DNA follows: TGCAGTGCCTCCCCGTGGGGGAGTTTCGACAATGAGCAGTTCTTC.

This clonotype was seen only a few times. CDR3 loop: CASSVVGSSGNTIYF. CDR3 coding DNA: TGTGCCAGCAGCGTAGTAGGGAGCTCTGGAAACACCATATATTTT. V usage is TRBV9 and J usage is TRBJ1-3; D gene ambiguous. Deletions cut 0 bases from V and 0 bases from J, with 7 bases between. Germline CDR1 is SGDLS and CDR2 is YYNGEE. This CDR3 has 15 amino acids.

The genes are TRBV6-2 or TRBV6-3 and TRBJ2-7; 7 bases are shared with TRBD1. Looked up from germline, CDR1 is MNHEY and CDR2 is SVGEGT. The J segment lost 1 base and the V segment lost 6 bases, leaving 12 bases of the junction unmatched. The CDR3 has 16 residues. The CDR3 loop reads CASSRPVTGNSYEQYF. CDR3 sequence (DNA): TGTGCCAGCAGCCGCCCGGTGACAGGGAATTCCTACGAGCAGTACTTC.